The T cell receptor (beta chain) described here comes from a study of blood T cells in healthy people across ages (dated by TCRdb to the mid-2010s). The study in broad terms: Template switching captured roughly one uniquely barcoded TCR beta cDNA molecule per two T cells in model experiments. Donors of different ages were randomly distributed across sequencing lanes to avoid experimental bias. The donors were divided into four age groups: young (average around 17 years), middle-aged (about 40), aged (about 62) and long-lived (roughly 82). Using deep sequencing normalized with unique cDNA molecular identifiers, the study measured how TCR beta repertoire diversity changes with age. Two additional independent replicas of 1 million unique cDNA reads from the same blood draw were analyzed for two donors (one aged 18 to 30 and one aged 80 or older). The paper as a whole reports these results and caveats: The CMV infection status of donors was not known, potentially confounding age-related changes in expanded clonotypes. Observed TCR beta diversity per million T cells fell roughly linearly with age, and a significant reduction was already apparent by age around 40. Estimates of total diversity from one million sequenced T cells were regarded as lower bounds and underestimates. Compared with the aged group, more naive CD4+ T cells, fewer expanded clones and increased TCR diversity were shown by the long-lived group, suggesting age selection. Observed TCR beta diversity correlated strongly with the percentage of naive T cells measured by flow cytometry. Since profiling was done on bulk unsorted PBMCs, naive and antigen-experienced compartments could not be conclusively compared.

This clonotype was recorded a few times. Its antigen remains unidentified. No much larger clonotype is one base removed from it; base qualities were not supplied. Cut back by 3 bases and 6 bases, the V and J ends lie 14 bases apart. The CDR3 sequence holds 14 residues, the cysteine and phenylalanine included. Solely the CDR3 DNA is kept, with 42 bases framed from the first base. CDR1 and CDR2, per the germline V gene (reference sequence), are LGHDT and YNNKEL. The donors were 40 or so Caucasian individuals from Russia, aged roughly 6 to 100 years, who were systemically healthy. Approximately 9.3 milliliters of peripheral blood were collected from each donor into EDTA-treated Vacutainer tubes. Ficoll-Paque density-gradient centrifugation was used to isolate PBMCs, with at least 6.5 million obtained per sample. Total RNA, at least 5 micrograms per sample, was extracted from PBMCs with Trizol reagent. Naive CD45RAhigh/CD27high T cell percentages were measured by flow cytometry on a PBMC aliquot from every donor.

The method behind the library was 5' RACE. TCRdb lists the instrument as Illumina HiSeq 2500. A second PCR of about 6 to 12 cycles was performed with a sample-barcoded 5' primer and a J-beta primer mix. A template-switch 5' adaptor carrying 12 random nucleotides introduced a unique molecular identifier onto each TCR beta cDNA molecule. At least 3 million CDR3-containing paired-end reads were obtained from each sample. First-strand cDNA was synthesized from all RNA with the Mint cDNA synthesis kit, primed by a TRBC-specific oligonucleotide. After uracil-DNA glycosylase treatment, a first 18-cycle PCR used universal primers M1SS and BC2_uni_R on all cDNA. The authors' analysis ran thus. Each sample was normalized by randomly selecting 1 million high-quality reads, each carrying a distinct molecular identifier. Reads sharing molecular identifiers were discarded rather than binned into consensus sequences. MiTCR, run with a Q25 quality threshold and the strictest error-elimination algorithm, handled CDR3 identification, clonotype clustering and error correction. A nonparametric unseen species model using Euler transformation provided a lower-bound estimate of total TCR beta diversity. The public reads were quality trimmed at Q25 with fastp and then assembled into clones with MiXCR by TCRdb, keeping productive beta chains. Here each entry gathers all rows of one CDR3 protein and keeps the most common genes and DNA. V and J calls and clone size were set by TCRdb, not the authors. The sample profile shows 550,000 to 650,000 distinct CDR3 sequences; roughly 31% of them were found once. The ten largest clonotypes hold approximately 14% of the sample.

This TCR was sampled from an elderly woman in good health. This receptor chain uses TRBV3-1 and TRBJ1-1, and the D gene may be TRBD1, 6 bases matching. Sequenced material: blood. The nucleotide sequence is TGTGCCAGCAGCCACACAGGGTTAATGTCTGAAGCTTTCTTT. The resulting protein is CASSHTGLMSEAFF.